This is a list of T cell receptor beta chains from one sample in a study of shared clonotypes between healthy human individuals. Using immunoSEQ multiplex PCR, the repertoire was profiled, and TCRdb retains in-frame clones only, with some absent. The data contain about 2 million clones, about 95% of them singletons. Sequencing was performed on naive CD8+ T cells sorted from blood. All receptors come from a man between 18 and 35 years old in good health. Both conserved end residues are part of each CDR3. Each record gives: J gene, V gene, CDR3 protein.

TRBJ1-1,TRBV11-2,CASSSPLGRGNTEAFF
TRBJ2-2,TRBV15,CASRTGANTGELFF
TRBJ2-5,TRBV28,CASSLVGFQETQYF
TRBJ2-4,TRBV6-5,CASSWTSGEGNIQYF
TRBJ2-2,TRBV13,CASSPPRGTGELFF
TRBJ1-4,TRBV30,CAWRRGDNEKLFF
TRBJ2-5,TRBV4-1,CASSQVRGRGPGTQYF
TRBJ1-5,TRBV21-1,CASGGGNTGTGPPTGNQPQHF
TRBJ1-5,TRBV15,CATSRGWTGPSNQPQHF
TRBJ1-1,TRBV5-5,CASSLGRGVPEAFF
TRBJ1-1,TRBV5-4,CASSPRDRHTEAFF
TRBJ2-1,TRBV11-2,CASSLFPGDIINEQFF
TRBJ2-2,TRBV27,CASSPGLAHANTGELFF
TRBJ2-5,TRBV10-3,CAISDPWGQQETQYF
TRBJ2-3,TRBV18,CASSPMDIGPDTQYF
NA,TRBV5-6,CASSLLLSYEQYF
TRBJ2-7,TRBV4-3,CASSQDAQGYEQYF
TRBJ2-1,TRBV7-9,CASSRGQYEQFF
TRBJ1-4,TRBV7-9,CASSSDHNEKLFF
TRBJ1-2,TRBV5-5,CASSVDIYGYTF
TRBJ2-7,TRBV4-3,CASSHGRDRGSYEQYF
TRBJ2-2,TRBV15,CATSRARLYTGELFF
TRBJ1-1,TRBV9,CASSGGQGYTEAFF
TRBJ1-6,TRBV23-1,CASTSPRAFNSPLHF
TRBJ2-1,TRBV6-5,CASRVDRGYYNEQFF